What follows are 7 T cell receptor beta chains derived from one specimen sequenced in a study of cytomegalovirus exposure and HLA in healthy donors. PCR amplification relied on 60 Vbeta primers (plus 13 Jbeta primers). Profiling relied on immunoSEQ multiplex PCR, and the TCRdb table lists in-frame clones only, not all of them. This table holds about 110,000 clones, roughly 68% found once. The specimen was PBMCs. The receptor source for this set is a man younger than 45 in good health and CMV-seropositive.

This sequence joins TRBV27 and TRBJ1-5, with TRBD1 matching over 7 bases. After removal of 6 bases from V and 5 bases from J, the junction contained 10 bases not matched to a gene. Germline V CDR1 and CDR2: MNHEY, SMNVEV (reference sequence). This CDR3 has 15 residues. The CDR3 reads CASSEGTAPHQPQHF. The CDR3 region has the DNA TGTGCCAGCAGCGAAGGGACAGCTCCTCATCAGCCCCAGCATTTT.

This sequence joins TRBV7-9 and TRBJ1-1; D is unclear. The V and J ends lost 4 bases and 1 base respectively, with 7 bases between them. This CDR3 comprises 13 residues. Germline CDR1 SEHNR, CDR2 FQNEAQ (reference sequence). The CDR3 coding sequence is TGTGCCAGCAGCTACAGTTCGAACACTGAAGCTTTCTTT. Encoded protein: CASSYSSNTEAFF.

The gene calls are TRBV29-1 and TRBJ1-1; D remains ambiguous. Trimming took off 4 bases at V and 3 bases at J, with 12 bases between the two ends. Looked up from germline, CDR1 is SQVTM and CDR2 is ANQGSEA. The CDR3 length is 13 residues. CDR3 amino acids: CSVVFYRDTEAFF. CDR3 nucleotides: TGCAGCGTTGTTTTCTATCGGGACACTGAAGCTTTCTTT.

The chain employs TRBV5-4 and TRBJ2-7, with TRBD2 as a possible D gene (6 bases). V shed 9 bases and J shed 0 bases, with 16 bases lying between them. The germline CDR1 and CDR2 sequences are SGHNT and YYREEE (reference sequence). This CDR3 is built from 14 residues. In DNA, the CDR3 is TGTGCCACAAACGGGGGTTTGGGCTCCTACGAGCAGTACGTC. This sequence encodes CATNGGLGSYEQYV.

This clone came up once. The chain recombines TRBV7-2 with TRBJ2-5; 9 bases fit TRBD2. After removal of 4 bases from V and 1 base from J, the junction contained 4 bases not matched to a gene. CDR1 is SGHTA, CDR2 FQGNSA, per germline. The CDR3 spans 15 residues. This CDR3 is CASSSYSGSQETQYF. The DNA of the CDR3 is TGTGCCAGCAGCTCTTATAGCGGGAGCCAAGAGACCCAGTACTTC.

The chain uses TRBV7-3 and TRBJ1-2, with D possibly matching TRBD1 (6 bases). CDR3 size: 16 residues. Germline-derived CDR1 and CDR2 are SGHTA and FQGTGA. Trimming stripped 3 bases from V and 5 bases from J, with 19 bases between. The CDR3 loop reads CASSFRDISGAYGYTF. The CDR3 nucleotides read TGTGCCAGCAGCTTCCGGGACATCTCTGGAGCATATGGCTACACCTTC.

This clone was picked up a small number of times. The genes are TRBV27 and TRBJ2-3, with 13 positions matching TRBD2. The V gene end was trimmed by 6 bases and the J gene end by 8 bases; junction bases not matched to a gene: 26. CDR1 and CDR2 (germline): MNHEY, SMNVEV (reference sequence). The CDR3 is made up of 21 amino acids. CDR3 coding DNA: TGTGCCAGCAGAACTAAATCCGGGACTAGCGGGGCTTTTTCCAACTGGGGTACGCAGTATTTT. Its translation is CASRTKSGTSGAFSNWGTQYF.